The 18 T cell receptor beta chains below were found in one sample sequenced in a study of shared clonotypes between healthy human individuals. The assay was immunoSEQ multiplex PCR, and TCRdb's table has in-frame clones only and misses some. The sample holds about 2.2 million clones, around 95% seen once. Naive CD8 populations comprised CD45RO-negative cells positively selected for CCR7, excluding terminally differentiated effector memory CD45RA+ cells. The sequencing sample was made of naive CD8+ T cells from PBMCs. The source is a man between 18 and 29 years old in good health. Some clones in this sample may be carry-over from other donors' samples.

The chain joins TRBV7-9 to TRBJ1-2; D unresolved. Per germline, CDR1 SEHNR and CDR2 FQNEAQ (reference sequence). This CDR3 is 14 amino acids long. V dropped 4 bases and J dropped 4 bases, with 13 bases sitting between them. CDR3 residues: CASSSTDPTYGYTF. The CDR3 DNA sequence: TGTGCCAGCAGCTCCACGGACCCTACCTATGGCTACACCTTC. The full variable domain, with the rest looked up from reference TRBV7-9 and TRBJ1-2, is DTGVSQNPRHKITKRGQNVTFRCDPISEHNRLYWYRQTLGQGPEFLTYFQNEAQLEKSRLLSDRFSAERPKGSFSTLEIQRTEQGDSAMYLCASSSTDPTYGYTFGSGTRLTVV.

Concerning this clone itself: This same CDR3 is encoded by further DNA sequences in the sample. The CDR3 sequence: CASSWGGNEQFF. DNA for the CDR3: TGTGCCAGCAGCTGGGGGGGCAATGAGCAGTTCTTC. This chain joins TRBV5-6 and TRBJ2-1, with TRBD2 matching 7 bases. V shed 3 bases and J 6 bases; nucleotides not matched to a gene: 0. The V gene's germline CDR1 is SGHDT and CDR2 YYEEEE. The CDR3 length is 12 residues.

Concerning this clone itself: The sample holds other DNA sequences that translate to the same CDR3. V and J are TRBV4-3 and TRBJ2-1; 8 bases map to TRBD2. This CDR3 contains 15 residues. Germline trimming cut 4 bases from V and 3 bases from J; bases unmatched to any gene: 5. Germline CDR1 reads LGHNA; CDR2 reads YSLEER. The CDR3 region is CASSPGTSSYNEQFF. CDR3 nucleotide sequence: TGCGCCAGCAGCCCGGGGACTAGTAGCTACAATGAGCAGTTCTTC.

Notes on this clone: The same CDR3 arises from other DNA sequences in this sample as well. The gene calls are TRBV13 and TRBJ1-2; tentative D call: TRBD1 (6 bases). V dropped 2 bases and J dropped 2 bases, with 9 bases sitting between them. This CDR3 contains 14 residues. In germline, CDR1 is PRHDT, CDR2 FYEKMQ (reference sequence). CDR3 DNA sequence: TGTGCCAGCAGCTTATGGGACACAAACTATGGCTACACCTTC. It is translated as CASSLWDTNYGYTF.

The gene calls are TRBV12-5 and TRBJ2-1; D is undetermined. From germline, CDR1 is LGHNT and CDR2 FRNRAP. The CDR3 has 15 residues. The germline V and J ends were trimmed by 4 bases and 0 bases, with 10 bases remaining between them. CDR3 loop: CASGSDRSSYNEQFF. The CDR3 nucleotides are TGTGCTAGTGGTTCCGACCGTAGCTCCTACAATGAGCAGTTCTTC.

The J gene is TRBJ2-1, the V gene TRBV6-5, with 13 bases that match TRBD2. The germline CDR1 and CDR2 sequences are MNHEY and SVGAGI. After removal of 5 bases from V and 7 bases from J, the junction contained 5 bases not matched to a gene. This CDR3 has 15 amino acids. The CDR3 DNA reads as TGTGCCAGCAGTCAACTAGCGGGAGGGCAAAATGAGCAGTTCTTC. It translates to CASSQLAGGQNEQFF.

This chain links TRBV13 with TRBJ2-2; possibly TRBD1 for D (6 bases). The CDR3 length is 17 residues. Trimming removed 8 bases at V and 1 base at J, with 20 bases between. Germline lookup yields CDR1 PRHDT and CDR2 FYEKMQ (reference sequence). CDR3 protein: CASYVRGSQGNTGELFF. CDR3 bases: TGTGCCAGCTATGTAAGGGGGTCACAGGGGAACACCGGGGAGCTGTTTTTT.

The V gene is TRBV11-2, the J gene TRBJ1-3; weak D call: TRBD1 (6 bases). V shed 4 bases and J shed 2 bases, with 15 bases lying between them. Germline loops: CDR1 SGHAT, CDR2 FQNNGV. The CDR3 contains 16 residues. The CDR3 nucleotides read TGTGCCAGCAGCTCATCGGCGCAGGGGCCTGGAAACACCATATATTTT. It yields the protein CASSSSAQGPGNTIYF.

The chain combines TRBV4-1 with TRBJ2-3, with D hard to call. This CDR3 has 13 amino acids. Between the trimmed V and J ends, which lost 0 bases and 6 bases, there was a span of 7 bases. The germline gives CDR1 MGHRA, CDR2 YSYEKL. For the CDR3, the DNA is TGCGCCAGCAGCCAAGATGCCGAGGATACGCAGTATTTT. Translating it yields CASSQDAEDTQYF.

The chain has TRBV7-9 and TRBJ2-7; 7 nucleotides line up with TRBD2. Germline assignment: CDR1 SEHNR and CDR2 FQNEAQ (reference sequence). The CDR3 is made up of 15 amino acids. The J segment lost 6 bases and the V segment lost 2 bases, leaving 10 bases of the junction unmatched. CDR3 sequence: CASSLIVGGSLEQYF. As DNA, the CDR3 is TGTGCCAGCAGCTTAATCGTGGGAGGGTCTCTCGAGCAGTACTTC.

The chain carries TRBV10-2 and TRBJ2-7, with 11 bases aligning to TRBD1. The CDR3 loop spans 15 amino acids. Germline assignment: CDR1 WSHSY and CDR2 SAAADI. V shed 6 bases, J shed 3 bases, and the junction held 7 bases outside the gene matches. The chain's CDR3 is CASRPRTGGVYEQYF. In DNA form, the CDR3 reads TGCGCCAGCAGACCAAGGACAGGGGGCGTCTACGAGCAGTACTTC.

The rearrangement uses TRBV4-1 and TRBJ1-5; no clear D. The germline V gene encodes CDR1 MGHRA and CDR2 YSYEKL. This CDR3 is 16 amino acids long. V lost 2 bases, J lost 6 bases, and 17 bases lay in between. Written as DNA, the CDR3 is TGCGCCAGCAGCCAACTTCGGCAGTCGAGAGGTCAGCCCCAGCATTTT. Translated: CASSQLRQSRGQPQHF.

J is TRBJ2-1 and V is TRBV7-9; 7 bases match TRBD2. This CDR3 is built from 16 residues. With 2 bases clipped from V and 2 bases from J, the junction kept 6 bases outside the gene matches. Germline V gene data show CDR1 as SEHNR and CDR2 as FQNEAQ (reference sequence). CDR3 protein: CASSLSVGGPYNEQFF. The DNA of the CDR3 is TGTGCCAGCAGCTTAAGTGTGGGAGGGCCCTACAATGAGCAGTTCTTC.

The J gene is TRBJ1-2, the V gene TRBV27, with 7 bases matching TRBD1. The CDR3 extends over 13 amino acids. Germline V gene lookup returns CDR1 MNHEY and CDR2 SMNVEV (reference sequence). Losses at the gene ends were 2 bases for V and 8 bases for J; bases not matched to a gene: 5. The CDR3 coding sequence is TGTGCCAGCAGTTTAACAGGGGTGCGAGGCTACACCTTC. The encoded protein is CASSLTGVRGYTF.

The genes are TRBV9 and TRBJ2-1, with 7 bases aligning to TRBD2. This CDR3 is built from 16 residues. V lost 0 bases to trimming and J lost 0 bases; unmatched junction nucleotides: 3. Germline CDR1 SGDLS, CDR2 YYNGEE. The CDR3 sequence: CASSVASGDSYNEQFF. CDR3 coding DNA: TGTGCCAGCAGCGTAGCGAGCGGGGACTCCTACAATGAGCAGTTCTTC.

The chain recombines TRBV28 with TRBJ2-3; TRBD2 agrees at 9 bases. Per the germline V gene, CDR1 is MDHEN and CDR2 is SYDVKM. This CDR3 is 15 amino acids long. The ends lost 8 bases at V and 0 bases at J; junction bases unmatched: 6. CDR3 region: CASRPAGGSTDTQYF. The CDR3 nucleotides are TGTGCCAGCCGTCCAGCGGGGGGTAGCACAGATACGCAGTATTTT.

This clone showed up just a few times. J is TRBJ1-4 and V is TRBV10-2, with 7 bases lining up with TRBD1. Losses at the gene ends were 2 bases for V and 8 bases for J; bases not matched to a gene: 2. Germline lookup yields CDR1 WSHSY and CDR2 SAAADI. This CDR3 is built from 13 residues. CDR3 DNA sequence: TGCGCCAGCAGTGAGCCGGGACAGGAAAAACTGTTTTTT. This encodes CASSEPGQEKLFF.

J is TRBJ1-2 and V is TRBV5-6, with a weak D call TRBD1 (6 bases). Looked up from germline, CDR1 is SGHDT and CDR2 is YYEEEE. V lost 9 bases to trimming and J lost 0 bases, with 15 bases between them. The length of the CDR3 is 14 residues. Here the CDR3 reads CATSGTPANYGYTF. CDR3 in DNA: TGTGCCACCTCCGGGACACCAGCTAACTATGGCTACACCTTC.